The following is a T cell receptor beta chain sequence with its context. This specimen belongs to a study of blood T cell repertoires in COVID-19. Study context: The United States, Italy and Spain supplied acute and convalescent COVID-19 samples. The cDNA or gDNA used as material had been derived from T cells, B-cell-depleted T cells, or PBMCs.

Original methodology: It was from reference gene primer amplification that nucleated cell counts were estimated. Measured with immunoSEQ multiplex PCR; TCRdb has only the in-frame clones, and not every one. Clonal size and the V and J genes are those of that table, whereas D and trimming came from the DNA. The sample includes 40,000 to 45,000 clones, 90% seen only once; the top ten take roughly 5.7%. This receptor was obtained from a human donor in a cohort sampled during active COVID-19. Sequencing was performed on peripheral blood.

This chain's CDR3 is CASSRTRRGTGGYQPQHF. DNA for the CDR3: TGTGCCAGCAGCCGCACTCGCCGGGGGACAGGGGGTTATCAGCCCCAGCATTTT. The V gene is TRBV5-6, the J gene TRBJ1-5; 11 nucleotides match TRBD1. V was pared by 4 bases and J by 5 bases, with 14 bases of the junction left unmatched. Germline V gene lookup returns CDR1 SGHDT and CDR2 YYEEEE. The CDR3 has 18 residues.